This T cell receptor beta chain was observed in a study of blood T cell repertoires in COVID-19. Study as a whole: The United States, Italy and Spain provided the acute and convalescent COVID-19 samples. T cells, B-cell-depleted T cells, or PBMCs supplied cDNA or gDNA.

As originally analysed: Nucleated cell number was recorded as an estimate derived from reference gene primer amplification. Profiled with immunoSEQ multiplex PCR; TCRdb holds only in-frame clones, not every one. That table furnishes V, J and clone size, whereas the DNA furnished D and trimming. The sample includes roughly 140,000 clones, roughly 90% of them seen just once. This CDR3 has 15 amino acids. Per germline, CDR1 LGHNA and CDR2 YSLEER. V lost 3 bases to trimming and J lost 8 bases; unmatched junction nucleotides: 7. The gene calls are TRBV4-3 and TRBJ1-4, with 9 nucleotides matching TRBD1. The specimen sequenced was peripheral blood. This sequence was found in a human donor in a cohort sampled during active COVID-19. The CDR3, as DNA: TGCGCCAGCAGCCAGCTTGGGACAGGGTCCGAAAAACTGTTTTTT. Protein sequence: CASSQLGTGSEKLFF.